This TCR beta chain was recorded in a study of beta chain features in type 1 diabetes. General study findings and limits: Naive, central memory and Treg TCRB repertoires appeared more alike in patients than in healthy donors. Reduced insertions and increased deletions marked VDJ junctions in type 1 diabetes patients.

From germline, CDR1 is SEHNR and CDR2 FQNEAQ (reference sequence). The CDR3 has 15 residues. The V segment lost 4 bases and the J segment 1 base; nucleotides outside the gene matches: 6. This clone was found a few times. Its antigen is not identified. Expressed TCRB transcripts got sequenced, as all isolated RNA was reverse transcribed. Some clones are missing from TCRdb's copy, which holds only in-frame ones; the method was immunoSEQ multiplex PCR. The data show about 900,000 clones, around a sixth seen once. The chain combines TRBV7-9 with TRBJ1-1; 7 positions agree with TRBD1. The sample comprised naive CD4+ T cells from blood. The TCR originated in a woman between 18 and 30 years old in good health. The CDR3 is CASSSTGVANTEAFF. CDR3 DNA sequence: TGTGCCAGCAGCTCTACAGGGGTAGCGAACACTGAAGCTTTCTTT.